Described below is a single T cell receptor beta chain sequence and its context. Its antigen is currently unknown. The table came from immunoSEQ multiplex PCR; TCRdb's copy has only in-frame clones and leaves some out. The sample shows thousands of clones, 60% to 85% of them seen only once. V lost 3 bases to trimming and J lost 4 bases; unmatched junction nucleotides: 6. The germline V gene has CDR1 SGHTA and CDR2 FQGTGA. The CDR3 runs to 15 residues. The data were taken from a study of neoadjuvant nivolumab and ipilimumab in lung cancer. Study-wide points: TCR clonality did not significantly correlate with pathologic tumor regression. Pretherapy blood TCR richness correlated positively with resected tumor richness.

The origin of this receptor is an adult with non-small cell lung cancer. The chain uses TRBV7-3 and TRBJ2-5, with 9 bases aligning to TRBD1. The sample consisted of tumor tissue, taken after neoadjuvant nivolumab, alone or with ipilimumab, at or shortly before surgery. The CDR3 loop is CASSFRQGGAETQYF. CDR3 sequence (DNA): TGTGCCAGCAGCTTTAGACAGGGGGGAGCAGAGACCCAGTACTTC.